A selection of T cell receptor beta chains follows, all from one sample in a study of blood T cell repertoires in COVID-19. Clones were read by immunoSEQ multiplex PCR, and TCRdb kept only the in-frame ones, dropping some. The sample gives about 220,000 clones, about 83% of which show up once; 2.5% to 3% is in the top ten. The material sequenced was peripheral blood. Every receptor here comes from a woman between 35 and 50 years old with active or convalescent COVID-19. Both conserved end residues are part of each CDR3. Fields, in order: V gene, D gene, clone size, J gene, CDR3 protein, CDR3 DNA. The D gene is left open where the match is weak. Rows may omit the clone size; those that give it use once, few, many or a size class.

>TRBV27|.|.|TRBJ2-5
CASSFSGIQETQYF
TGTGCCAGCAGTTTTAGTGGTATCCAAGAGACCCAGTACTTC
>TRBV7-9|TRBD1|.|TRBJ2-7
CASSLGASRGSFEQYF
TGTGCCAGCAGCTTGGGTGCGAGCAGGGGGTCGTTCGAGCAGTACTTC
>TRBV7-2|TRBD2|.|TRBJ2-5
CASRRETGGARDQYF
TGTGCCAGCAGGAGGGAGACGGGAGGGGCAAGGGACCAGTACTTC
>TRBV7-9|TRBD1|.|TRBJ1-1
CASISDRGSTEAFF
TGTGCCAGCATATCAGACAGGGGGTCGACTGAAGCTTTCTTT
>TRBV6-6|TRBD1|.|TRBJ1-4
CASRLPDRGEKLFF
TGTGCCAGCAGGCTACCTGACAGGGGTGAAAAACTGTTTTTT
>TRBV5-4|TRBD1|.|TRBJ1-1
CASSLDRGRNTEAFF
TGTGCCAGCAGCTTGGACAGGGGGCGAAACACTGAAGCTTTCTTT
>TRBV3-1/TRBV3-2|TRBD2|.|TRBJ2-7
CASSQEGLARYEQYF
TGTGCCAGCAGCCAAGAGGGACTAGCGCGATACGAGCAGTACTTC
>TRBV7-2|.|once|TRBJ2-2
CAIRGNTGELFF
TGTGCCATTAGGGGGAACACCGGGGAGCTGTTTTTT
>TRBV19|TRBD1|few|TRBJ2-2
CASSRTGNTGELFF
TGTGCCAGTAGTAGGACAGGGAACACCGGGGAGCTGTTTTTT
>TRBV7-9|TRBD1|.|TRBJ2-3
CASSPGDRDADTQYF
TGTGCCAGCAGCCCCGGAGACAGGGATGCAGATACGCAGTATTTT
>TRBV25-1|.|.|TRBJ2-3
CASSESQGNTQYF
TGTGCCAGCAGTGAATCCCAGGGAAATACGCAGTATTTT
>TRBV7-9|TRBD1|.|TRBJ1-6
CASSSALQGPNSPLHF
TGTGCCAGCAGCTCCGCCTTACAGGGGCCAAATTCACCCCTCCACTTT
>TRBV20-1|.|once|TRBJ1-2
CSGAAGGGYTF
TGCAGTGGCGCGGCGGGGGGTGGCTACACCTTC
>TRBV2|TRBD1|.|TRBJ2-7
CASSERGQGRGSSYEQYF
TGTGCCAGCAGTGAAAGGGGGCAGGGACGGGGCAGCTCCTACGAGCAGTACTTC
>TRBV28|.|.|TRBJ1-3
CASSLFHSGNTIYF
TGTGCCAGCAGTTTGTTTCACTCTGGAAACACCATATATTTT
>TRBV4-1|TRBD1|once|TRBJ2-3
CASSLQGPDTQYF
TGCGCCAGCAGCTTACAGGGGCCAGATACGCAGTATTTT
>TRBV10-3|.|.|TRBJ1-2
CAISESLGGYTF
TGTGCCATCAGTGAGTCCCTAGGTGGCTACACCTTC
>TRBV5-5|TRBD1|.|TRBJ1-4
CASSPRQGPTNEKLFF
TGTGCCAGCAGCCCGAGACAGGGACCCACTAATGAAAAACTGTTTTTT
>TRBV23-1|.|.|TRBJ1-4
CASSQSQRDRTNEKLFF
TGCGCCAGCAGTCAGTCTCAACGAGACAGAACTAATGAAAAACTGTTTTTT
>TRBV4-2|.|.|TRBJ2-1
CASAIQASSYNEQFF
TGTGCCAGCGCTATTCAAGCTTCCTCCTACAATGAGCAGTTCTTC
>TRBV9|TRBD2|.|TRBJ2-7
CASSVGSFGLAGDEQYF
TGTGCCAGCAGCGTAGGTTCTTTCGGGCTAGCGGGAGACGAGCAGTACTTC
>TRBV6-6|TRBD1|.|TRBJ1-5
CASSYSGQGRNQPQHF
TGTGCCAGCAGTTACTCAGGACAGGGGAGGAATCAGCCCCAGCATTTT
>TRBV7-2|.|.|TRBJ2-3
CASSPLGGRDTQYF
TGTGCCAGCAGCCCGCTTGGGGGCCGAGATACGCAGTATTTT
>TRBV30|TRBD2|.|TRBJ2-1
CAWSNSGRGNEQFF
TGTGCCTGGAGTAACAGCGGGAGAGGGAATGAGCAGTTCTTC
>TRBV2|TRBD1|.|TRBJ1-2
CASGQGASYGYTF
TGTGCCAGCGGACAGGGGGCATCCTATGGCTACACCTTC
>TRBV7-2|TRBD1|.|TRBJ1-5
CASSLAAGGQPQHF
TGTGCCAGCAGCTTAGCGGCAGGGGGTCAGCCCCAGCATTTT
>TRBV19|.|.|TRBJ1-4
CASSWGQTNEKLFF
TGTGCCAGTTCGTGGGGGCAAACTAATGAAAAACTGTTTTTT
>TRBV4-1|TRBD2|.|TRBJ2-7
CASSLSLAGTYEQYF
TGCGCCAGCAGCTTATCCCTAGCGGGGACTTACGAGCAGTACTTC
>TRBV10-1|TRBD2|.|TRBJ2-3
CASSLAARARTDTQYF
TGCGCCAGCAGCCTAGCGGCCCGAGCGAGGACAGATACGCAGTATTTT
>TRBV7-9|.|.|TRBJ1-6
CASSPDRIDSPLHF
TGTGCCAGCAGCCCAGACAGGATCGATTCACCCCTCCACTTT
>TRBV6-5|TRBD2|.|TRBJ2-1
CASSSLTGGNNEQFF
TGTGCCAGCAGTTCTCTAACGGGGGGGAATAATGAGCAGTTCTTC
>TRBV4-3|TRBD1|.|TRBJ1-2
CASSQAGGYGYTF
TGCGCCAGCAGCCAAGCAGGGGGCTATGGCTACACCTTC
>TRBV5-6|TRBD1|.|TRBJ1-1
CASSLLRDRVETEAFF
TGTGCCAGCAGCTTGTTGAGGGACAGGGTAGAAACTGAAGCTTTCTTT
>TRBV7-8|TRBD1|.|TRBJ2-7
CASSLAGTVGYEQYF
TGTGCCAGCAGCTTAGCAGGGACAGTGGGGTACGAGCAGTACTTC
>TRBV28|.|.|TRBJ2-3
CASSWSGSTDTQYF
TGTGCCAGCAGTTGGAGCGGCTCCACAGATACGCAGTATTTT
>TRBV3-1/TRBV3-2|.|few|TRBJ2-5
CASSQGPGHQETQYF
TGTGCCAGCAGCCAAGGGCCAGGGCACCAAGAGACCCAGTACTTC
>TRBV9|.|.|TRBJ1-1
CASSGRPLNTEAFF
TGTGCCAGCAGCGGGAGACCGTTGAACACTGAAGCTTTCTTT
>TRBV6-5|.|.|TRBJ2-7
CASRGAGIYEQYF
TGTGCCAGCAGGGGCGCAGGGATCTACGAGCAGTACTTC
>TRBV5-4|TRBD1|.|TRBJ2-5
CASSLEGQWQETQYF
TGTGCCAGCAGCTTGGAGGGACAGTGGCAAGAGACCCAGTACTTC
>TRBV14|TRBD1|.|TRBJ2-2
CASLRWDRLFANTGELFF
TGTGCCAGCCTAAGGTGGGACAGACTGTTCGCGAACACCGGGGAGCTGTTTTTT
>TRBV28|TRBD1|.|TRBJ1-1
CASSKTGVNTEAFF
TGTGCCAGCAGCAAGACAGGGGTGAACACTGAAGCTTTCTTT
>TRBV19|TRBD1|once|TRBJ1-5
CASSIRDRRNQPQHF
TGTGCCAGTAGTATCAGGGACAGGCGGAATCAGCCCCAGCATTTT
>TRBV6-6|.|.|TRBJ1-2
CASSPIKDPGFAYGYTF
TGTGCCAGCAGTCCCATCAAGGACCCGGGGTTCGCCTATGGCTACACCTTC
>TRBV7-2|.|few|TRBJ1-6
CASSYTGSPLHF
TGTGCCAGCAGCTACACAGGTTCACCCCTCCACTTT
>TRBV4-1|TRBD2|.|TRBJ2-5
CASSQRGGGETQYF
TGCGCCAGCAGCCAACGGGGGGGCGGAGAGACCCAGTACTTC
>TRBV6-2/TRBV6-3|TRBD1|.|TRBJ1-1
CASSYNTGVDTEAFF
TGTGCCAGCAGTTACAACACAGGGGTAGACACTGAAGCTTTCTTT
>TRBV14|TRBD1|.|TRBJ2-5
CASAVRGETQYF
TGTGCCAGCGCTGTCAGGGGGGAGACCCAGTACTTC
>TRBV30|TRBD2|.|TRBJ2-7
CAWSPSGGDEQYF
TGTGCCTGGAGTCCCTCGGGGGGGGACGAGCAGTACTTC
>TRBV19|.|few|TRBJ1-4
CASSPLPGRTNEKLFF
TGTGCCAGTAGCCCCCTCCCAGGCCGCACTAATGAAAAACTGTTTTTT
>TRBV6-5|TRBD1|once|TRBJ2-7
CASRTTGALYF
TGTGCCAGCAGAACAACAGGGGCCCTTTACTTC
>TRBV4-1|TRBD1|.|TRBJ1-2
CASSQVVFVRQGLDYGYTF
TGCGCCAGCAGCCAAGTGGTGTTCGTAAGACAGGGTCTTGACTATGGCTACACCTTC
>TRBV5-1|.|.|TRBJ1-2
CASSLVTGYGYTF
TGCGCCAGCAGCTTGGTAACGGGCTATGGCTACACCTTC
>TRBV6-2/TRBV6-3|.|.|TRBJ2-7
CASSYSRSRGAYEQYF
TGTGCCAGCAGTTATTCCCGCAGCAGGGGGGCCTACGAGCAGTACTTC